Reported below is one T cell receptor beta chain. The antigen remains unidentified. Trimming removed 1 base from V and 2 bases from J; junction bases left unmatched: 11. This CDR3 spans 18 amino acids. Germline CDR1 reads LGHNT; CDR2 reads FRNRAP. The entry originates in a study of T cell responses to AZD1222 COVID-19 vaccine. Whole-study results and caveats: Vaccine-related CD4 TCRs covered spike, predominating at 160-218 and 743-854.

The protocol was immunoSEQ multiplex PCR, while the TCRdb copy is restricted to in-frame clones and leaves out a portion. The sample contains about 89,000 clones, roughly 90% of which appear only once. The source is an adult who received the AZD1222 COVID-19 vaccine. Sequencing used peripheral blood, obtained 28 days after the second AZD1222 dose. V is TRBV12-5 and J is TRBJ1-5; TRBD1 matches 7 bases. CDR3 bases: TGTGCTAGTGGTTTGGGCACCCGGACAGGACGCGGCAATCAGCCCCAGCATTTT. Residues: CASGLGTRTGRGNQPQHF. The full variable domain, in which reference TRBV12-5 and TRBJ1-5 provide the parts outside the CDR3, is DARVTQTPRHKVTEMGQEVTMRCQPILGHNTVFWYRQTMMQGLELLAYFRNRAPLDDSGMPKDRFSAEMPDATLATLKIQPSEPRDSAVYFCASGLGTRTGRGNQPQHFGDGTRLSIL.